What follows are 20 T cell receptor beta chains derived from one specimen sequenced in a study of T cell responses to AZD1222 COVID-19 vaccine. Only in-frame clones appear in the TCRdb table, and some are missing; sequencing was by immunoSEQ multiplex PCR. The sample shows some 130,000 clones, around nine tenths of them seen only once. Sequencing used peripheral blood, obtained on day 0 of AZD1222 vaccination. The receptors stem from an adult in good health.

V usage is TRBV6-5 and J usage is TRBJ2-1, with D perhaps TRBD2 (5 bases). Trimming took off 4 bases at V and 11 bases at J, with 21 bases between the two ends. The CDR3 has 15 residues. Germline-derived CDR1 and CDR2 are MNHEY and SVGAGI. CDR3 DNA sequence: TGTGCCAGCAGTTCGGCCGGACTGACCCACTTCCAGCAGTTCTTC. Translating gives CASSSAGLTHFQQFF.

The V call is TRBV9, the J call TRBJ1-4; tentatively, D is TRBD1 (6 bases). V was clipped by 3 bases and J by 1 base, with 10 bases between them. The CDR3 loop spans 15 amino acids. Germline assignment: CDR1 SGDLS and CDR2 YYNGEE. CDR3 sequence reads: CASSAQGLTNEKLFF. The CDR3 nucleotides are TGTGCCAGCAGCGCGCAGGGGCTAACTAATGAAAAACTGTTTTTT.

The chain links TRBV15 to TRBJ1-4; D gene uncertain. Per the germline V gene, CDR1 is LNHNV and CDR2 is YYDKDF (reference sequence). Deletions cut 8 bases from V and 8 bases from J, with 12 bases between. There are 12 residues in the CDR3. CDR3: CATRDRYEKLFF. The CDR3 DNA follows: TGTGCCACCCGCGATAGGTACGAAAAACTGTTTTTT.

The chain couples TRBV4-2 to TRBJ2-5; D is possibly TRBD2 (5 bases). Germline V gene data show CDR1 as LGHNA and CDR2 as YNFKEQ. V lost 2 bases and J lost 5, with 15 bases in between. This CDR3 contains 15 residues. The CDR3 spells CASSQTDGSEETQYF. DNA for the CDR3: TGTGCCAGCAGCCAAACCGACGGTAGCGAGGAGACCCAGTACTTC.

The chain carries TRBV9 and TRBJ2-1, with D tentatively TRBD2 (7 bases). Germline CDR1 reads SGDLS; CDR2 reads YYNGEE. The CDR3 extends over 14 amino acids. Trimming stripped 3 bases from V and 5 bases from J, with 12 bases between. The CDR3 region has the DNA TGTGCCAGCAGCGCGGGGGGCGATAACAATGAGCAGTTCTTC. The encoded protein is CASSAGGDNNEQFF.

This chain's CDR3 is CASSLAEQGADEQYF. The DNA for the CDR3 is TGCGCCAGCAGCTTGGCCGAACAGGGGGCTGACGAGCAGTACTTC. The chain is built from TRBV5-1 and TRBJ2-7; 9 nucleotides agree with TRBD1. Germline values: CDR1 SGHRS, CDR2 YFSETQ. J lost 5 bases, V lost 0 bases, and 6 bases had no gene match. This CDR3 region has 15 residues.

The chain's CDR3 is CAWSVRAADGYTF. In DNA form, the CDR3 reads TGTGCCTGGAGTGTTCGGGCAGCCGATGGCTACACCTTC. The V and J genes are TRBV30 and TRBJ1-2; D not resolved. The ends were cut back, 0 bases at V and 6 bases at J, with 11 bases in the middle. CDR1 is GTSNPN, CDR2 SVGIG, per germline (reference sequence). This CDR3 is built from 13 residues.

The chain carries TRBV6-5 and TRBJ1-2, with D unresolved. The CDR3 is made up of 14 amino acids. Trimming removed 6 bases at V and 8 bases at J, with 19 bases between. Germline CDR1 is MNHEY and CDR2 is SVGAGI. CDR3 DNA sequence: TGTGCCAGCAGCGACTCTCCCAGGACCCGAGGCTACACCTTC. It yields the protein CASSDSPRTRGYTF.

J is TRBJ2-3 and V is TRBV24-1, with a tentative D call TRBD1 (5 bases). This CDR3 region has 14 residues. V lost 0 bases, J lost 5 bases, and 8 bases lay in between. Germline CDR1 reads KGHDR; CDR2 reads SFDVKD. The CDR3 region has the DNA TGTGCCACCAGTGATTTGTGGGGCGGAGATACGCAGTATTTT. Amino acid sequence: CATSDLWGGDTQYF.

The J gene is TRBJ2-1, the V gene TRBV19, with TRBD2 matching 8 bases. The J segment lost 3 bases and the V segment lost 8 bases, leaving 12 bases of the junction unmatched. Germline CDR1 reads LNHDA; CDR2 reads SQIVND (reference sequence). The CDR3 has 16 amino acids. The CDR3 nucleotides read TGTGCCAGTGGAATTGTAAGCGGGGGCGGCTACAATGAGCAGTTCTTC. It is translated as CASGIVSGGGYNEQFF.

The rearrangement links TRBV4-3 to TRBJ2-3, with 12 bases identical to TRBD1. V lost 3 bases and J lost 5; bases outside the gene matches: 6. The length of the CDR3 is 16 residues. Germline values: CDR1 LGHNA, CDR2 YSLEER. CDR3 amino acids: CASSQFGTGGGDTQYF. Written as DNA, the CDR3 is TGCGCCAGCAGCCAGTTTGGGACAGGGGGCGGAGATACGCAGTATTTT.

The chain employs TRBV5-4 and TRBJ1-6, with TRBD1 matching over 7 bases. The V segment lost 4 bases and the J segment 5 bases; nucleotides outside the gene matches: 6. CDR3 length equals 15 residues. The germline gives CDR1 SGHNT, CDR2 YYREEE (reference sequence). CDR3 in DNA: TGTGCCAGCAGCCCCCAAGGGGGCCATAATTCACCCCTCCACTTT. Translated: CASSPQGGHNSPLHF.

This clone has only a few counts. The J gene is TRBJ1-1, the V gene TRBV7-3; 7 bases are a match to TRBD1. The germline V gene has CDR1 SGHTA and CDR2 FQGTGA. The CDR3 is 13 residues long. V lost 8 bases to trimming and J lost 2 bases; unmatched junction nucleotides: 5. CDR3 in DNA: TGTGCCAGCTCAAAGGGGGCTAACACTGAAGCTTTCTTT. Translation: CASSKGANTEAFF.

The CDR3 bases are TGTGCCAGCAGCGGGGACGGCGGGGGGGCCGAGCAGTACTTC. As protein: CASSGDGGGAEQYF. This chain connects TRBV9 to TRBJ2-7, with 9 bases lining up with TRBD2. The CDR3 spans 14 residues. Germline V gene sequence: CDR1 SGDLS, CDR2 YYNGEE. The ends lost 3 bases at V and 6 bases at J; junction bases unmatched: 7.

V and J are TRBV7-9 and TRBJ1-1; unclear D gene. The germline V gene encodes CDR1 SEHNR and CDR2 FQNEAQ (reference sequence). Trimming shortened V by 6 bases and J by 1 base, and 12 bases separated the two germline ends. The CDR3 length is 14 residues. CDR3 in DNA: TGTGCCAGCAGGCCCGGGCCAGCGAACACTGAAGCTTTCTTT. Its protein product is CASRPGPANTEAFF.

J is TRBJ1-4 and V is TRBV5-6; TRBD1 might be the D (6 bases). The CDR3 is 12 residues long. V lost 3 bases to trimming and J lost 11 bases, with 11 bases between them. From germline, CDR1 is SGHDT and CDR2 YYEEEE. CDR3 sequence: CASSSGTPKLFF. The DNA of the CDR3 is TGTGCCAGCAGCTCCGGGACACCGAAACTGTTTTTT.

Regarding this clone: It may be a read error: a sequence one base away is much more abundant. This CDR3 is also generated by other DNA sequences in the sample. The rearrangement links TRBV13 to TRBJ1-6; 7 bases are shared with TRBD1. The CDR3 has 15 amino acids. Germline V gene lookup returns CDR1 PRHDT and CDR2 FYEKMQ (reference sequence). V lost 0 bases and J lost 5; bases outside the gene matches: 1. CDR3 coding DNA: TGTGCCAGCAGCTTAGGTGACAGGGATAATTCACCCCTCCACTTT. Translating it yields CASSLGDRDNSPLHF.

J is TRBJ2-7 and V is TRBV9; the D is unclear. Looked up from germline, CDR1 is SGDLS and CDR2 is YYNGEE. The CDR3 spans 12 residues. V lost 7 bases and J lost 3, with 11 bases in between. The CDR3 bases are TGTGCCAGCGTTCGCAGACTCTACGAGCAGTACTTC. Protein sequence: CASVRRLYEQYF.

This clone was recorded only once. The chain has TRBV4-1 and TRBJ2-2; D remains ambiguous. V was shortened by 1 base and J by 2 bases, with 17 bases between the two germline ends. The CDR3 loop spans 18 amino acids. Per the germline V gene, CDR1 is MGHRA and CDR2 is YSYEKL. The CDR3 DNA follows: TGCGCCAGCAGCCAAGTCGAGATTCGTGGTGCTAACACCGGGGAGCTGTTTTTT. It specifies CASSQVEIRGANTGELFF.

The rearrangement links TRBV4-2 to TRBJ1-3, with no clear D. This CDR3 is built from 15 residues. CDR1 is LGHNA and CDR2 is YNFKEQ in the germline V gene. V lost 1 base, J lost 5 bases, and 12 bases lay in between. In DNA form, the CDR3 reads TGTGCCAGCAGCCAAGTGGAGAGTTACAGAAACACCATATATTTT. This gives the protein CASSQVESYRNTIYF.